These T cell receptor beta chains were read from a single sample in a study of beta chain features in type 1 diabetes. Some clones are missing from TCRdb's copy, which holds only in-frame ones; the method was immunoSEQ multiplex PCR. Of 450,000 or so clones in the sample, about 10% are singletons; the top ten hold about 0.045%. Sequenced sample: naive CD4+ T cells from blood. These receptors were collected from a woman younger than 35 in good health. The CDR3 runs from the conserved cysteine through the conserved F or W. D genes are given only for firm matches. Clone sizes are given selectively: once, few, many, or a class where the clone is expanded.

v_call	cdr3_length	j_call	clone_size	d_call	cdr3_nt	cdr3_aa
TRBV15	13	TRBJ1-5	.	.	TGTGCCACCAGGAATAGGGGGGATCAGCCCCAGCATTTT	CATRNRGDQPQHF
TRBV29-1	14	TRBJ2-7	.	.	TGCAGTCCTCCGGGCCACTCAGGATCCTACGAGCAGTACTTC	CSPPGHSGSYEQYF
TRBV7-2	14	TRBJ1-1	.	.	TGTGCCAGCAGCTTAGTCAACAGGGTTACTGAAGCTTTCTTT	CASSLVNRVTEAFF
TRBV6-5	15	TRBJ2-5	.	TRBD2	TGTGCCAGCAGTTATCGGGGAGGGGATCAAGAGACCCAGTACTTC	CASSYRGGDQETQYF
TRBV28	15	TRBJ2-6	.	.	TGTGCCAGCACCCTCGGAGGGTCTGGGGCCAACGTCCTGACTTTC	CASTLGGSGANVLTF
TRBV11-2	15	TRBJ1-2	few	TRBD1	TGTGCCAGCAGCTCCGCCGGGACAGGGAGGAATGGCTACACCTTC	CASSSAGTGRNGYTF
TRBV5-4	13	TRBJ1-1	.	.	TGTGCCAGCAGCACGGCAGGGAAGACTGAAGCTTTCTTT	CASSTAGKTEAFF
TRBV21-1	17	TRBJ2-5	few	.	.	CASSKWVASGIQETQYF
TRBV23-1	16	TRBJ2-2	.	TRBD1	TGCGCCAGCAGTCAATCGGACAGGGTGGACACCGGGGAGCTGTTTTTT	CASSQSDRVDTGELFF
TRBV10-3	15	TRBJ2-1	.	TRBD2	TGTGCCATCTCAGGACTAGCGGGAGGGAACGATGAGCAGTTCTTC	CAISGLAGGNDEQFF
TRBV27	17	TRBJ2-3	few	.	TGTGCCAGCAGTTTCCAGGTCTGGAGTGGGCGCACAGATACGCAGTATTTT	CASSFQVWSGRTDTQYF
TRBV9	18	TRBJ2-2	few	TRBD1	TGTGCCAGCAGCGTAGGAACCGACAGGGTTACGAACACCGGGGAGCTGTTTTTT	CASSVGTDRVTNTGELFF
TRBV28	12	TRBJ2-1	few	.	TGTGCCAGCAGTTCCTACACACGTGAGCAGTTCTTC	CASSSYTREQFF
TRBV1	14	TRBJ2-3	.	.	TGCACCAGCAGCCGGGGCGGGAGGCCAGATACGCAGTATTTT	CTSSRGGRPDTQYF
TRBV18	12	TRBJ1-1	.	.	TGTGCCAGCTCACCACAGGGAACTGAAGCTTTCTTT	CASSPQGTEAFF
TRBV4-1	16	TRBJ1-4	few	TRBD1	TGCGCCAGCAGACAGGCTGTGGACAGGGACAATGAAAAACTGTTTTTT	CASRQAVDRDNEKLFF
TRBV6-5	16	TRBJ2-7	few	TRBD2	TGTGCCAGCAGTTACTCTGGGCGCGGGAGCATACACGAGCAGTACTTC	CASSYSGRGSIHEQYF
TRBV5-1	15	TRBJ2-2	few	.	TGCGCCAGCAGCTTGGCCGGGATGGGTACCGGGGAGCTGTTTTTT	CASSLAGMGTGELFF
TRBV4-3	13	TRBJ2-5	.	.	TGCGCCAGCAGCCAAGGTGGAGGCGAGACCCAGTACTTC	CASSQGGGETQYF
TRBV25-1	15	TRBJ1-2	few	.	TGTGCCAGCAGTCCCGAGGCAGGGCCGGCCTATGGCTACACCTTC	CASSPEAGPAYGYTF
TRBV7-7	13	TRBJ2-6	.	.	TGTGCCAGCAGCTTAGGCGGGGCCAACGTCCTGACTTTC	CASSLGGANVLTF
TRBV11-2	13	TRBJ2-1	few	.	TGTGCCAGCAGCTTGGAGATAGGCAATGAGCAGTTCTTC	CASSLEIGNEQFF
TRBV7-9	14	TRBJ2-5	few	.	TGTGCCAGCAGCCGTCTCATTGGCCGAGAGACCCAGTACTTC	CASSRLIGRETQYF
TRBV7-9	11	TRBJ1-1	few	.	TGTGCCAGCTCCCCGGGCACTGAAGCTTTCTTT	CASSPGTEAFF